This T cell receptor beta chain comes out of a study of T cells after yellow fever vaccination. One entry per CDR3 protein results from TCRdb running MiXCR on the 5' RACE reads. The data show about 300,000 distinct CDR3 sequences, approximately 10% seen once. This clonotype was counted only a few times. The trim removed 4 bases at V and 6 bases at J, leaving 5 bases unmatched. Germline loops: CDR1 MNHEY, CDR2 SVGEGT. CDR3 length equals 13 residues. V and J are TRBV6-2 or TRBV6-3 and TRBJ1-2, with 7 bases matching TRBD1. Sample: CD4+ T cells sorted from PBMCs, taken 5 days after the yellow fever booster vaccination. The receptor's source is a man aged 18 to 29 who received the YFV17D yellow fever vaccine. The CDR3 nucleotides are TGTGCCAGCAGTTGGGAGGGACAGCATGGCTACACCTTC. Amino acid sequence: CASSWEGQHGYTF.